Only a few counts were recorded for the clone carrying this T cell receptor beta chain. Its antigen is not known. This sample is part of a study of T cell repertoires in cytomegalovirus infection. About the research overall: Signatures in public TCR beta sequences pointed to both CMV infection and matching HLA type.

The study's findings and limits: Dominating the ex vivo response were TCR beta clonotypes that were CMV-specific and HLA-C-restricted.

TCRdb reprocessed the reads via MiXCR and lists one record per CDR3 protein. The table lists 80,000 to 130,000 distinct CDR3 sequences, less than 25% of them singletons. This TCR was sampled from a human donor in good health (CMV status not recorded). Some clones in this sample may be carry-over from other donors' samples. The sample was CD8+ T cells from PBMCs.

This CDR3 reads CASSLGGNKEAFF. The CDR3 DNA reads TGTGCCAGCAGCTTAGGGGGTAATAAAGAAGCTTTCTTT. The J gene is TRBJ1-1, the V gene TRBV7-9; D is undetermined. The germline V gene encodes CDR1 SEHNR and CDR2 FQNEAQ (reference sequence). Trimming cost V 1 base and J 8 bases, with 11 bases left between them. The CDR3 spans 13 residues.